The sequence of this T cell receptor beta chain was determined in a study of T cells in Graves' hyperthyroidism and ophthalmopathy (dated by TCRdb to the late 2010s). Some background on the complete study: Peripheral blood samples were taken at initial diagnosis, before any treatment was given. To identify distinguishing TCR V-J signatures, a discovery cohort of 90 to 100 patients was used, comprising some 45 with Graves' ophthalmopathy and about 59 with stable Graves' hyperthyroidism. In about 6 Graves' hyperthyroidism patients, the study also compared T-cell repertoires from thyroid tissue with T-cell repertoires from blood. The paper describes TCR Vbeta CDR3 sequencing of 135 peripheral blood samples, made up of around 41 ophthalmopathy patients, some 76 hyperthyroidism patients and 17 progressor patients. The 95 to 100 discovery patients were divided at random into training and test sets in a 7:3 ratio. An independent validation cohort of fewer than 20 hyperthyroidism patients and about 16 patients who later progressed to ophthalmopathy tested prospective prediction of ophthalmopathy. After sampling, hyperthyroidism patients received methimazole starting at 30 mg daily, and ophthalmopathy patients received high-dose intravenous methylprednisolone. What the authors observed across the whole study: In validation, the model predicted progression to ophthalmopathy with over 60% sensitivity and about 73% specificity, a median of 6.5 months before onset. Sample size was not statistically predetermined, and investigators were not blinded to group allocation. Most expanded thyroid clonotypes (frequency above 0.001) were also found in blood, which suggests that blood repertoires may mirror thyroid immune responses. A 13 V-J signature model separated ophthalmopathy from stable hyperthyroidism, with around 90% sensitivity and 81% to 83% specificity in cross-validation and 80%/75% in testing.

The TCR beta CDR3 regions were amplified from RNA transcripts. The TCR CDR3 was subjected to a first round of RT-PCR using the HTBI primer set and the Qiagen OneStep RT-PCR kit. A second multiplex PCR round built the libraries, followed by size selection and purification. Paired-end sequencing of the libraries was performed with 100 bp reads on an Illumina HiSeq2000. The original methods were these. SOAPnuke was used to process the raw data, with reads discarded if the reads contained adapters or uncalled bases, had a mean Phred below 15, or lacked an exact constant-primer or identifier match. COPE v1.2.5 was used to merge high-quality paired reads, and clonotypes were defined as unique nucleotide sequences. MiTCR v1.1 was used to align clonotypes to the IMGT TRBV, TRBD and TRBJ reference segments. Analysis was restricted to V-J combinations with a frequency above 0.0001, which covered just over 98% of repertoires. A TCS score was defined as the ratio of F50 (clonal expansion) to E x V (chaos), with BLOSUM62-based TCRdist applied between CDR3 peptides within each V-J. Welch's t-statistics and random forest reduced around 520 V-J features to roughly 13, which were used in a naive Bayes classifier (R e1071). Starting from the raw public reads, TCRdb applied fastp trimming at Q25, assembled clones with MiXCR and retained in-frame beta chains. Merged by CDR3 protein, the rows form single entries marked with the most common genes and DNA. It is TCRdb's table, rather than the study itself, that gives the V and J calls and clone size. This sample has some 600,000 distinct CDR3 sequences in its table, and approximately 13% of those were observed once. 4.5% to 6% of the sample lies in the top ten.

In its sample, this clonotype was seen many times. This clone's antigen is unknown. No much larger clonotype is one base removed from it; base qualities were not supplied. From V the trimming removes 9 bases and from J it removes 1 base, while the gene matches leave 7 bases of the junction unaccounted for. CDR1 and CDR2 are drawn from the germline V gene (reference sequence): LNHDA, SQIVND. There are 14 amino acids in the CDR3, from cysteine to phenylalanine inclusive. Only the CDR3 region is kept as DNA, spanning 42 bases read in frame from base 1. Hyperthyroidism patients were newly diagnosed, with disease duration under 2 months, and aged 18 to 65 years. The study excluded patients with uncontrolled infections, other autoimmune diseases, pregnancy or lactation. Diagnoses were established on the basis of clinical symptoms, serum thyroxine and TRAb, thyroid ultrasound, and orbital computed tomography. Blood from progressor patients was collected at the time of first diagnosis with hyperthyroidism, before any ophthalmopathy symptoms had appeared. PBMCs were separated from roughly 10 ml of fresh peripheral blood using Ficoll-Paque density gradient centrifugation. Progressor patients were initially diagnosed with Graves' hyperthyroidism and developed ophthalmopathy during follow-up. Trizol reagent was used to extract total RNA, and RNA quality was then checked on an Agilent 2100 Bioanalyzer.

The sequence joins TRBV19 to TRBJ2-3, and 7 junctional nucleotides match TRBD1. The source material was blood. The receptor was isolated from a woman between 25 and 40 years old with Graves' hyperthyroidism that later progressed to Graves' ophthalmopathy. In nucleotide form, the sequence is TGTGCCAGCCGACAGGGTTATGGCACAGATACGCAGTATTTT. Its coded protein is CASRQGYGTDTQYF.